This T cell receptor (beta chain) was retrieved from a study of blood T cells in healthy people across ages (dated by TCRdb to 2013 to 2016). Background for the entire study: In model experiments, template switching captured about one uniquely barcoded TCR beta cDNA molecule for every two T cells. Using deep sequencing normalized with unique cDNA molecular identifiers, the study measured how TCR beta repertoire diversity changes with age. The donors were divided into four age groups: young (average roughly 15 years), middle-aged (about 40), aged (approximately 64) and long-lived (roughly 86). To avoid experimental bias, donors of different ages were spread randomly across the sequencing lanes. Two additional independent replicas of 1 million unique cDNA reads from the same blood draw were analyzed for two donors (one aged 18 to 30 and one aged 80 or older).

The donors were around 39 Caucasian individuals from Russia, aged 6 to 90 years, who were systemically healthy. Each donor gave 9 to 10 milliliters of peripheral blood, collected into EDTA-treated Vacutainer tubes. PBMCs were isolated by Ficoll-Paque density-gradient centrifugation, with at least 7 million obtained per sample. Trizol reagent was used to extract total RNA from PBMCs, with at least 6 micrograms per sample. For every donor, flow cytometry on a PBMC aliquot measured the percentage of naive CD45RAhigh/CD27high T cells. With respect to this clonotype: Its antigen target is currently unknown. Per-base qualities were not stored, and no clone one base away is much larger.

Study-level results and caveats: The CMV infection status of donors was not known, potentially confounding age-related changes in expanded clonotypes. Observed TCR beta diversity per million T cells fell roughly linearly with age, and a significant reduction was already apparent by age around 36. Total diversity estimates from one million sequenced T cells were considered lower bounds and underestimates. Compared with the aged group, more naive CD4+ T cells, fewer expanded clones and increased TCR diversity were shown by the long-lived group, suggesting age selection. There was a strong correlation between observed TCR beta diversity and the percentage of naive T cells measured by flow cytometry. Bulk unsorted PBMC profiling prevented conclusive comparison of naive and antigen-experienced compartments.

The library came from 5' RACE. A second roughly 7 to 11 cycle PCR used a sample-barcoded 5' primer and a J-beta primer mix. A template-switch 5' adaptor carrying 12 random nucleotides introduced a unique molecular identifier onto each TCR beta cDNA molecule. At least 2.5 million CDR3-containing paired-end reads were obtained from each sample. All of the RNA was converted into first-strand cDNA using the Mint cDNA synthesis kit, with a TRBC-specific oligonucleotide serving as the primer. Following uracil-DNA glycosylase treatment, all cDNA underwent a first 18-cycle PCR with the universal primers M1SS and BC2_uni_R. Per the authors' processing: Each sample was normalized by randomly selecting 1 million high-quality reads, each carrying a distinct molecular identifier. Reads with shared molecular identifiers were discarded instead of being binned into consensus sequences. MiTCR, with a Q25 quality threshold and the strictest error-elimination algorithm, was used for CDR3 identification, clonotype clustering and error correction. A nonparametric unseen species model using Euler transformation provided a lower-bound estimate of total TCR beta diversity. TCRdb ran its own pipeline on the public reads, namely fastp trimming at Q25 and MiXCR clone calling, and kept in-frame beta chains. Every entry covers one CDR3 protein and lists the most common genes and DNA from its rows. TCRdb assigned the V and J calls; the authors' analysis was not used. Here the sample has some 1.8 million distinct CDR3 sequences; around 42% occur a single time. The ten most abundant clones make up under 30% of the sample.

Inclusive of the bounding cysteine and phenylalanine, the CDR3 is 14 residues long. The kept DNA is CDR3 alone, 42 bases in frame from the first base. The germline V gene specifies SGHTA as CDR1 and FQGNSA as CDR2. V loses 5 bases, J loses 4 bases, and the germline ends lie 9 bases apart. Recombination joined TRBV7-2 with TRBJ1-6, with TRBD1 as a weak D call on 5 bases. This TCR was recovered from a human donor in good health. The sequenced sample consisted of blood. The nucleotide sequence is TGTGCCAGCAGCCCCAGGGATTATAATTCACCCCTCCACTTT. Translated, this is CASSPRDYNSPLHF. Beyond the CDR3, the reference TRBV7-2 and TRBJ1-6 genes provide the residues; the full variable domain reads: GAGVSQSPSNKVTEKGKDVELRCDPISGHTALYWYRQSLGQGLEFLIYFQGNSAPDKSGLPSDRFSAERTGGSVSTLTIQRTQQEDSAVYLCASSPRDYNSPLHFGNGTRLTVT.